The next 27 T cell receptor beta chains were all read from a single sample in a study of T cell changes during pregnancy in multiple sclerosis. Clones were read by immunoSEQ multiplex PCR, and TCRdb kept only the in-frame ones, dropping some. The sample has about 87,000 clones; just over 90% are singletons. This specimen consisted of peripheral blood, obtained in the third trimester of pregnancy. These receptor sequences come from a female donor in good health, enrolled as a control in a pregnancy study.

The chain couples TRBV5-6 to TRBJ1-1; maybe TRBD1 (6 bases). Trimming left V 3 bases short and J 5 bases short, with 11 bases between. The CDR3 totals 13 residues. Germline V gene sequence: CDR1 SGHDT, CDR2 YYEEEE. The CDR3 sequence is CASSSQGWTEAFF. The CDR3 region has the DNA TGTGCCAGCAGCTCACAGGGCTGGACTGAAGCTTTCTTT.

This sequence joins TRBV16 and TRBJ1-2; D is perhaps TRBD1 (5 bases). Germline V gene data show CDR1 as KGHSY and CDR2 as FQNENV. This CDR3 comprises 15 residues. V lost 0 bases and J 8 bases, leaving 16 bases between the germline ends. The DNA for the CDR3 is TGTGCCAGCAGCCAATCCCCCTCGCAGGGCCGGGGCTACACCTTC. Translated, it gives CASSQSPSQGRGYTF.

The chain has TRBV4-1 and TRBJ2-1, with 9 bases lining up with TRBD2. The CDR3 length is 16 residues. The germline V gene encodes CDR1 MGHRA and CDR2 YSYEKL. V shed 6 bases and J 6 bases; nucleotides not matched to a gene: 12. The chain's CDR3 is CASRRTWREGGNEQFF. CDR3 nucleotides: TGCGCCAGCAGACGGACTTGGCGGGAGGGCGGCAATGAGCAGTTCTTC.

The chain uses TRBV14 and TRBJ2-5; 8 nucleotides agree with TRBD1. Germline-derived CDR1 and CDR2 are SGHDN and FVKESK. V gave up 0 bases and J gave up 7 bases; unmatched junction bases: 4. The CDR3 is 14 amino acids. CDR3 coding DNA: TGTGCCAGCAGCCAAGATCACAGGGGGGTGACCCAGTACTTC. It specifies CASSQDHRGVTQYF.

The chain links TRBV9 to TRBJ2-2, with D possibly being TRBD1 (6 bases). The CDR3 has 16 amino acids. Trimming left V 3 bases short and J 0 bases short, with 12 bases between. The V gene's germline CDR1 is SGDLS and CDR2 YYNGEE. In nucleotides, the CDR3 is TGTGCCAGCAGCGCTTACAGGGCTACGAACACCGGGGAGCTGTTTTTT. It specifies CASSAYRATNTGELFF.

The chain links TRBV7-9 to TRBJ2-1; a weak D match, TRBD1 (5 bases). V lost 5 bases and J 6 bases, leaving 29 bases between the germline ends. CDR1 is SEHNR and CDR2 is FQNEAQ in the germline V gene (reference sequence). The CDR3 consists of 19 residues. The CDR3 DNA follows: TGTGCCAGCAGCATCACTACAGGTGTCCCCTTCCCACGGATCAATGAGCAGTTCTTC. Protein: CASSITTGVPFPRINEQFF.

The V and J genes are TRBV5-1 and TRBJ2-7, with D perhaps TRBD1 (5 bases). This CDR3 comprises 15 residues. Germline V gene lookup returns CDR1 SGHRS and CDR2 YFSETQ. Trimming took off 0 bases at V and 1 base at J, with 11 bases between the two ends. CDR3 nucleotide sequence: TGCGCCAGCAGCTTGGTGGCAGGGCCTTCCTACGAGCAGTACTTC. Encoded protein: CASSLVAGPSYEQYF. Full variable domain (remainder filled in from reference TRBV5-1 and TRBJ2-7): KAGVTQTPRYLIKTRGQQVTLSCSPISGHRSVSWYQQTPGQGLQFLFEYFSETQRNKGNFPGRFSGRQFSNSRSEMNVSTLELGDSALYLCASSLVAGPSYEQYFGPGTRLTVT.

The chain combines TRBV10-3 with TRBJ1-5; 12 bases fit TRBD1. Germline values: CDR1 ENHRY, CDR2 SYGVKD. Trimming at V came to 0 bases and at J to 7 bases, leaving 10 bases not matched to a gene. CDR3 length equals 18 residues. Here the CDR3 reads CAISESILGQGAQQPQHF. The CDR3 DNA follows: TGTGCCATCAGTGAGTCGATCCTGGGACAGGGGGCTCAGCAGCCCCAGCATTTT.

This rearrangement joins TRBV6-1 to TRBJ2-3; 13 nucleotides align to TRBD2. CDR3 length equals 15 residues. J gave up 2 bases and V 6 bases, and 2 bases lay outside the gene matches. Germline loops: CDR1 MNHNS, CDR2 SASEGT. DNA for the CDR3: TGTGCCAGCAGAGGACTAGCGGGGGACACAGATACGCAGTATTTT. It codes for CASRGLAGDTDTQYF.

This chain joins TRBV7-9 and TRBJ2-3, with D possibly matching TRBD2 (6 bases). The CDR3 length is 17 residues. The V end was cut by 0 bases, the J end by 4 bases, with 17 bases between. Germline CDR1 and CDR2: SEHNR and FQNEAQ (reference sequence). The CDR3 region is CASSLASEGEQADTQYF. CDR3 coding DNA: TGTGCCAGCAGCTTAGCGTCGGAGGGCGAGCAGGCAGATACGCAGTATTTT.

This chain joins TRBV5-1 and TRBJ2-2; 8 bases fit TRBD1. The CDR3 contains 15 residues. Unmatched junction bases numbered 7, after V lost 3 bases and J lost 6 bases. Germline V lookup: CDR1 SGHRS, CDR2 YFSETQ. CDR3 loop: CASSSGQGGPGELFF. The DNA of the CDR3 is TGCGCCAGCAGCTCCGGACAGGGCGGACCCGGGGAGCTGTTTTTT.

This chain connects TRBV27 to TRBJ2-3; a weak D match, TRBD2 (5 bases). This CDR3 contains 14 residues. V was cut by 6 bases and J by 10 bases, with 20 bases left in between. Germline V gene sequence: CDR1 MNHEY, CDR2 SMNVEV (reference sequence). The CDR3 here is CASRDDLSAVSQYF. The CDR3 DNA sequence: TGTGCCAGCAGGGATGACCTTAGCGCCGTATCGCAGTATTTT.

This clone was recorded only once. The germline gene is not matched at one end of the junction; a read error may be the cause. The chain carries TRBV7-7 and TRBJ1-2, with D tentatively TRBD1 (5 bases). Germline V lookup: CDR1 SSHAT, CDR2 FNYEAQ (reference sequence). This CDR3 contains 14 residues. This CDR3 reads CASSLGKTGDGYTF. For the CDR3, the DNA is TGTGCTAGCAGCTTAGGAAAAACGGGGGATGGCTACACCTTC.

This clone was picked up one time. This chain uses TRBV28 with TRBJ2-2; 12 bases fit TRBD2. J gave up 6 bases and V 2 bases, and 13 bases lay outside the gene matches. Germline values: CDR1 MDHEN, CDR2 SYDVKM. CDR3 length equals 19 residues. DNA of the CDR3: TGTGCCAGCAGTTTAATAGGCCCGGGCGGGACTAGCGGGTCCGGGGAGCTGTTTTTT. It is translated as CASSLIGPGGTSGSGELFF.

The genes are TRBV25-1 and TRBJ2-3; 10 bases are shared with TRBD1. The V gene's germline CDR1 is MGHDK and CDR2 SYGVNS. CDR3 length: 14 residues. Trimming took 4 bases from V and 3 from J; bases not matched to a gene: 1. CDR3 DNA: TGTGCCAGCAGTGGGGGACAGGGGACAGATACGCAGTATTTT. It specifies CASSGGQGTDTQYF.

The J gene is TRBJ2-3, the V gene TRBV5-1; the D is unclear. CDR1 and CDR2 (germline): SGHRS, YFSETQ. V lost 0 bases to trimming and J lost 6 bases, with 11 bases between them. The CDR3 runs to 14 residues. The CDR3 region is CASSLDSSVDTQYF. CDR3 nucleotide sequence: TGCGCCAGCAGCTTGGACAGCTCGGTGGATACGCAGTATTTT.

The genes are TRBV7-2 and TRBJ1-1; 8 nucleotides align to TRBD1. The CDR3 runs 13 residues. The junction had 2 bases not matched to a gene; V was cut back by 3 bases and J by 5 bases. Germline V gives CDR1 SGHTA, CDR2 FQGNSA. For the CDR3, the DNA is TGTGCCAGCAGCTTGCGACAGGGGACTGAAGCTTTCTTT. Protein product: CASSLRQGTEAFF.

This CDR3 is CASSPGLAGGQETQYF. The CDR3 region has the DNA TGCGCCAGCAGCCCGGGACTAGCGGGAGGACAAGAGACCCAGTACTTC. The chain recombines TRBV5-1 with TRBJ2-5; 15 bases fit TRBD2. The CDR3 runs to 16 residues. The trim removed 4 bases at V and 2 bases at J, leaving 3 bases unmatched. CDR1 and CDR2 from the germline V gene are SGHRS and YFSETQ.

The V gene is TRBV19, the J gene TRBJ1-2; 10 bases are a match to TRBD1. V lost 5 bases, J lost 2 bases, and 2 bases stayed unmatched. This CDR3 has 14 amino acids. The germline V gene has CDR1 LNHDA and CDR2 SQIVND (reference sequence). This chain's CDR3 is CASSGTGDNYGYTF. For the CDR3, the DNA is TGTGCCAGTAGTGGGACAGGGGACAACTATGGCTACACCTTC.

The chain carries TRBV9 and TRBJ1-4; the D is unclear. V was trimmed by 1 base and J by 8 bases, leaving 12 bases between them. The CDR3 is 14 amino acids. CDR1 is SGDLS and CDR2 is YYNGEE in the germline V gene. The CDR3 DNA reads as TGTGCCAGCAGCGTAACGGGGTTGGAAGAAAAACTGTTTTTT. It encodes CASSVTGLEEKLFF.

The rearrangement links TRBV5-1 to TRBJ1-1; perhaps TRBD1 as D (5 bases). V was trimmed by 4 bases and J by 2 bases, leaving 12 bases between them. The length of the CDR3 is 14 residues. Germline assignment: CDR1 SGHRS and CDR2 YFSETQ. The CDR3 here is CASSLRQPNTEAFF. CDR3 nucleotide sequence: TGCGCCAGCAGCCTGAGACAGCCTAACACTGAAGCTTTCTTT.

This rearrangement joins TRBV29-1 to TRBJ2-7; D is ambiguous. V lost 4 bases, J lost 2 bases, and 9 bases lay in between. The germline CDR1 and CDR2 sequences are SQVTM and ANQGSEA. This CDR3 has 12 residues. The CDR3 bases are TGCAGCGTTGTAGACCGAGCCTACGAGCAGTACTTC. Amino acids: CSVVDRAYEQYF.

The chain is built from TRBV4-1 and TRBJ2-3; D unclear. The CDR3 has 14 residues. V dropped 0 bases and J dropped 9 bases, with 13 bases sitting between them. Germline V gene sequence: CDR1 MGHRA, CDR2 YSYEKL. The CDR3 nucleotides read TGCGCCAGCAGCCAAGATCGGGTTACCTGGACGCAGTATTTT. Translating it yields CASSQDRVTWTQYF.

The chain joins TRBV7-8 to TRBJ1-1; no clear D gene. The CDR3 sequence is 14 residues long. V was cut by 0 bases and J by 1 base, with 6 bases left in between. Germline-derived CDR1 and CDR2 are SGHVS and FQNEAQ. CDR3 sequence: CASSLAAGNTEAFF. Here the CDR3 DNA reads TGTGCCAGCAGCTTAGCCGCAGGGAACACTGAAGCTTTCTTT.

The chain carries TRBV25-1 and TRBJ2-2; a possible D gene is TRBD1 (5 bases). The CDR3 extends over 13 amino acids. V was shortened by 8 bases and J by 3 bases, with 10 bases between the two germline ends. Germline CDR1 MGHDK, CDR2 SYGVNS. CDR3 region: CASGLGHTGELFF. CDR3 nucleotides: TGTGCCAGCGGGTTGGGGCACACCGGGGAGCTGTTTTTT.

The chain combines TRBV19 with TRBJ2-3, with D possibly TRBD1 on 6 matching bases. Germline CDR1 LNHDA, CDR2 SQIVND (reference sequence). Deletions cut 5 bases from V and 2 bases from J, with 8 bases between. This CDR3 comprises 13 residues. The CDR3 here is CASSYRATDTQYF. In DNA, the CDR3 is TGTGCCAGTAGTTACAGGGCCACAGATACGCAGTATTTT.

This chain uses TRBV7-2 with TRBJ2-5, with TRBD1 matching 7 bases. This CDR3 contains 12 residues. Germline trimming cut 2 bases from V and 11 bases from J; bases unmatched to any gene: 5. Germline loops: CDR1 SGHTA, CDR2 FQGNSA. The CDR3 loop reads CASSLWTGQQYF. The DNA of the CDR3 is TGTGCCAGCAGCTTATGGACAGGTCAACAGTACTTC.